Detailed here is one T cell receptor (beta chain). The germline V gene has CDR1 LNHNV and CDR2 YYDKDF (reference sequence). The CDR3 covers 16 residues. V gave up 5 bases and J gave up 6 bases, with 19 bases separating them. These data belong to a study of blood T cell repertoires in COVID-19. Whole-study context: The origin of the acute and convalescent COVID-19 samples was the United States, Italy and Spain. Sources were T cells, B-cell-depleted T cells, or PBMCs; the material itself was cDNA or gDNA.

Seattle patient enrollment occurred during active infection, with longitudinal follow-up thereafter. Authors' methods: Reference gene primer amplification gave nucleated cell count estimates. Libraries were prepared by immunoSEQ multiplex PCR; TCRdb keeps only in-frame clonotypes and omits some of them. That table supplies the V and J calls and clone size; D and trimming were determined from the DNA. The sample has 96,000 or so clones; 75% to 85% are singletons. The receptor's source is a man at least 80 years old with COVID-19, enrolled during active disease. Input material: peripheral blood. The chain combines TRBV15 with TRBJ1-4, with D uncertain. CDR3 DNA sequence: TGTGCCACCAGCCCTGCGGATCTCCGGAGGGATGAAAAACTGTTTTTT. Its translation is CATSPADLRRDEKLFF.